What follows are 13 T cell receptor beta chains derived from one specimen sequenced in a study of T-cell reconstitution after alpha-beta-depleted transplantation in children. Unique molecular identifiers featured in how the TCRbeta library was prepared. TCRdb used MiXCR to reprocess the PCR reads, holding one entry per CDR3 protein. The sample has more than 200,000 distinct CDR3 sequences, roughly 8.1% seen once. Sample: PBMCs, mostly from graft donor cells, taken 360 days after TCRalphabeta/CD19-depleted stem cell transplant. The receptors derive from a male patient aged 2-9 years who had a stem cell transplant for acute myeloid leukemia, so the T cells may come from the graft donor.

At least ten counts were recorded for this clonotype. The V gene is TRBV7-9, the J gene TRBJ2-7; D is uncertain. Germline values: CDR1 SEHNR, CDR2 FQNEAQ (reference sequence). Trimming pared 3 bases from V and 6 bases from J, leaving 12 bases between. The CDR3 is 13 residues long. The CDR3 region is CASSLYSVVEQYF. For the CDR3, the DNA is TGTGCCAGCAGCTTGTACAGTGTGGTCGAGCAGTACTTC. The whole variable domain, remainder taken from reference TRBV7-9 and TRBJ2-7, is DTGVSQNPRHKITKRGQNVTFRCDPISEHNRLYWYRQTLGQGPEFLTYFQNEAQLEKSRLLSDRFSAERPKGSFSTLEIQRTEQGDSAMYLCASSLYSVVEQYFGPGTRLTVT.

For this clonotype: Likely a read error: the CDR3 ends without its conserved phenylalanine or tryptophan. This sequence joins TRBV12-3 or TRBV12-4 and TRBJ2-1; 14 bases agree with TRBD2. The CDR3 is made up of 14 amino acids. Trimming took 8 bases from V and 6 from J; bases not matched to a gene: 3. In nucleotides, the CDR3 is TGTGCCAGCCGGACTAGCGGGAGGTCCAATGAGCAGTTCGTC. Amino acids: CASRTSGRSNEQFV.

The chain couples TRBV5-1 to TRBJ1-2, with 11 bases identical to TRBD1. V lost 4 bases to trimming and J lost 2 bases; unmatched junction nucleotides: 4. This CDR3 is built from 15 residues. Per germline, CDR1 SGHRS and CDR2 YFSETQ. Written as DNA, the CDR3 is TGCGCCAGCAGCACCCGGGACAGGGGGAACTATGGCTACACCTTC. Its protein is CASSTRDRGNYGYTF.

This clonotype was observed many times. V is TRBV5-1 and J is TRBJ2-5; the D is unclear. Germline-derived CDR1 and CDR2 are SGHRS and YFSETQ. Trimming removed 3 bases at V and 0 bases at J, with 6 bases between. This CDR3 contains 13 residues. The CDR3 reads CASSWSYQETQYF. CDR3 DNA sequence: TGCGCCAGCAGCTGGTCATACCAAGAGACCCAGTACTTC.

A word on this clonotype: This sequence may be a read error, since a much larger clone differs from it by one base. The rearrangement joins TRBV4-2 to TRBJ2-7; D ambiguous. This CDR3 comprises 13 residues. CDR1 is LGHNA, CDR2 YNFKEQ, per germline. CDR3 loop: CASSPRESYERYF. CDR3 bases: TGTGCCAGCAGCCCGCGAGAGTCCTACGAGCGGTACTTC.

This clonotype was counted ten times or more. CDR3 sequence (DNA): TGTGCCAGCAGCTTAGGTATGTGGGACGAGCAGTACTTC. Translation gives CASSLGMWDEQYF. The chain is built from TRBV7-2 and TRBJ2-7, with D unclear. The V end was cut by 1 base, the J end by 5 bases, with 9 bases between. Per the germline V gene, CDR1 is SGHTA and CDR2 is FQGNSA. The CDR3 extends over 13 amino acids.

This clonotype was seen at least ten times. The chain employs TRBV3-1 and TRBJ2-3; 13 bases agree with TRBD2. The V and J ends lost 2 bases and 3 bases, in that order; junction bases with no gene match: 2. The CDR3 spans 16 residues. Looked up from germline, CDR1 is LGHDT and CDR2 is YNNKEL (reference sequence). CDR3 region: CASSQRTSGRTDTQYF. CDR3 bases: TGTGCCAGCAGCCAAAGGACTAGCGGGAGAACAGATACGCAGTATTTT.

Ten or more counts support this clonotype. The chain employs TRBV11-2 and TRBJ2-1; 14 bases line up with TRBD2. The CDR3 spans 19 residues. V lost 0 bases, J lost 3 bases, and 7 bases stayed unmatched. Germline values: CDR1 SGHAT, CDR2 FQNNGV. CDR3 DNA sequence: TGTGCCAGCAGCTTAGAGCCCGGGACTAGCGGGGGCCGCTACAATGAGCAGTTCTTC. Protein: CASSLEPGTSGGRYNEQFF.

Only a few counts were recorded for this clonotype. The rearrangement links TRBV15 to TRBJ2-5; TRBD1 is a possible D gene (6 bases). CDR3 length: 16 residues. V was shortened by 3 bases and J by 5 bases, with 19 bases between the two germline ends. CDR1 LNHNV and CDR2 YYDKDF come from the germline V gene (reference sequence). DNA for the CDR3: TGTGCCACCAGCAGGACCGTGACTGGGGGCGGGGAGACCCAGTACTTC. Amino acid sequence: CATSRTVTGGGETQYF.

This clonotype was counted at least ten times. As DNA, the CDR3 is TGTGCCACGGGACTAGCGGGAGGAGATACGCAGTATTTT. It codes for CATGLAGGDTQYF. This chain links TRBV15 with TRBJ2-3, with 15 bases lining up with TRBD2. The CDR3 has 13 residues. Per the germline V gene, CDR1 is LNHNV and CDR2 is YYDKDF (reference sequence). V lost 9 bases to trimming and J lost 5 bases; unmatched junction nucleotides: 0.

The chain recombines TRBV5-1 with TRBJ2-4; tentatively, D is TRBD1 (6 bases). This CDR3 region has 17 residues. Trimming stripped 3 bases from V and 0 bases from J, with 16 bases between. Germline V CDR1 and CDR2: SGHRS, YFSETQ. The CDR3 is CASSSVQGGPAKNIQYF. As DNA, the CDR3 is TGCGCCAGCAGCTCCGTACAGGGCGGGCCAGCCAAAAACATTCAGTACTTC.

This clonotype was seen many times. The J gene is TRBJ2-1, the V gene TRBV5-1; 11 bases match TRBD2. Germline CDR1 and CDR2: SGHRS and YFSETQ. The CDR3 has 17 residues. V lost 0 bases to trimming and J lost 5 bases; unmatched junction nucleotides: 7. CDR3 residues: CASSLVLAGAPHNEQFF. The CDR3, as DNA: TGCGCCAGCAGCTTGGTACTAGCGGGGGCGCCCCACAATGAGCAGTTCTTC.

The table lists this clonotype with many counts. The rearrangement uses TRBV12-3 or TRBV12-4 and TRBJ1-1; the D gene is possibly TRBD1 (5 bases). This CDR3 has 15 amino acids. Trimming pared 5 bases from V and 1 base from J, leaving 14 bases between. CDR3 sequence reads: CASSGRQLTNTEAFF. The DNA for the CDR3 is TGTGCCAGCAGTGGCCGACAGCTGACGAACACTGAAGCTTTCTTT.